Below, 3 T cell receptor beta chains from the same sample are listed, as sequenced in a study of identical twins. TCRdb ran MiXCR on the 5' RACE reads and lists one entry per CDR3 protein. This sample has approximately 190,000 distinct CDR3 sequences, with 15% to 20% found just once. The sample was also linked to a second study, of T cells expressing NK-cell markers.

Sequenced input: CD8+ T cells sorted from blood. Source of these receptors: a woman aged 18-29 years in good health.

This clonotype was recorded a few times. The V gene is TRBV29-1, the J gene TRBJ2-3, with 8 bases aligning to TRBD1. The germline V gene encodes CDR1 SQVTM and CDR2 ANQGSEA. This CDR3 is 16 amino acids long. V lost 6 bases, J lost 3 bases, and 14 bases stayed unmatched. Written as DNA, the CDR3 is TGCAGCGTACCTACCAATGCGGGACAGGAAACAGATACGCAGTATTTT. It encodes CSVPTNAGQETDTQYF.

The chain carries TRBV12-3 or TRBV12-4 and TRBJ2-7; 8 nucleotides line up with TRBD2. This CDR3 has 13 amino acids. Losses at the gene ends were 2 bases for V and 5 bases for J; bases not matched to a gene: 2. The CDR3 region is CASSLLAGDEQYF. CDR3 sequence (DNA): TGTGCCAGCAGTTTACTAGCGGGCGACGAGCAGTACTTC.

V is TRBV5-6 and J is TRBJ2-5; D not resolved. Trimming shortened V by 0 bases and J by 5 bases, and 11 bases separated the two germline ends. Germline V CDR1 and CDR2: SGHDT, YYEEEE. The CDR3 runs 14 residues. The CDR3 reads CASSLVSGSETQYF. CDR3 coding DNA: TGTGCCAGCAGCTTGGTTTCCGGGTCCGAGACCCAGTACTTC.